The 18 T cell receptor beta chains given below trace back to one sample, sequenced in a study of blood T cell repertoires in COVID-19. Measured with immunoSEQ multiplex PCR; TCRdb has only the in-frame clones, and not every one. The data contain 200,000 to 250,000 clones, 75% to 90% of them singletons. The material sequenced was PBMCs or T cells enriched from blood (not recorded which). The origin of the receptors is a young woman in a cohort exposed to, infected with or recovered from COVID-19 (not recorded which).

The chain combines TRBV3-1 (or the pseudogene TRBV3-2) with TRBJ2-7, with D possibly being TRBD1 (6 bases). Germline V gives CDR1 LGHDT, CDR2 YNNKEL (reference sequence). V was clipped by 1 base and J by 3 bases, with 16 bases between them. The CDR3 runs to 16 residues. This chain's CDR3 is CASSQGGLRRDYEQYF. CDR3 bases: TGTGCCAGCAGCCAAGGGGGGCTTAGGAGAGACTACGAGCAGTACTTC.

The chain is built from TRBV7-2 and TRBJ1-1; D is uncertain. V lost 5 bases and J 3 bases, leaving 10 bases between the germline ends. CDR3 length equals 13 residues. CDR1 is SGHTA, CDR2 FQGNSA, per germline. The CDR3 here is CASSTQVDTEAFF. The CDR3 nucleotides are TGTGCCAGCAGCACCCAGGTGGACACTGAAGCTTTCTTT.

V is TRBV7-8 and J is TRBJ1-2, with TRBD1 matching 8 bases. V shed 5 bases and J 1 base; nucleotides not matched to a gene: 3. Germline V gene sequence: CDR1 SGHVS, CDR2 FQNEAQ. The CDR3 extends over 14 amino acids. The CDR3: CASSPDRGNYGYTF. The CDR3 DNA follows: TGTGCCAGCAGCCCCGACAGGGGTAACTATGGCTACACCTTC.

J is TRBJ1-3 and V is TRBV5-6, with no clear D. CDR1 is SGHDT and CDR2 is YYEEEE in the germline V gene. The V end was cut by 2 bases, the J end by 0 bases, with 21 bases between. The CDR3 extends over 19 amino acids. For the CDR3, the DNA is TGTGCCAGCAGCTTCTTTGGGAGGCAGCGACTACTCTCTGGAAACACCATATATTTT. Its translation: CASSFFGRQRLLSGNTIYF.

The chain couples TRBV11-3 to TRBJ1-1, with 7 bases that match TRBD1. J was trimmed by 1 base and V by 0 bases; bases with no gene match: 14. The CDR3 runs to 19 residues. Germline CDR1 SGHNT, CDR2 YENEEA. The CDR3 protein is CASSLDRYEGARGNTEAFF. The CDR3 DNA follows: TGTGCCAGCAGCTTAGATCGGTACGAGGGGGCGAGAGGGAACACTGAAGCTTTCTTT.

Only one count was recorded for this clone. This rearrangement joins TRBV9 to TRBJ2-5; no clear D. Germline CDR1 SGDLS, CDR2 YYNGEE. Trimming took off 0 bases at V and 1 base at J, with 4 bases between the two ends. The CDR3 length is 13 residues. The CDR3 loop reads CASSVGAQETQYF. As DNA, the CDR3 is TGTGCCAGCAGCGTAGGGGCCCAAGAGACCCAGTACTTC.

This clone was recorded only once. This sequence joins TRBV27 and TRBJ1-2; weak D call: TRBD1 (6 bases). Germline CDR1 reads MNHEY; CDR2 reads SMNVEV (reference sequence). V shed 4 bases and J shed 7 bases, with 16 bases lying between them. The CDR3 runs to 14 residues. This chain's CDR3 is CASSSHRDLGGYTF. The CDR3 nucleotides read TGTGCCAGCAGTTCCCACAGGGACCTAGGTGGCTACACCTTC.

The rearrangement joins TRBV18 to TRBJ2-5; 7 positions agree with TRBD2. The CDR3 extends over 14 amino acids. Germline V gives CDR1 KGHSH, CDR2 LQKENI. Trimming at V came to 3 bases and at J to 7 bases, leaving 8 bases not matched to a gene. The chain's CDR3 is CASSPNRQRGTQYF. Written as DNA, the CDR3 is TGTGCCAGCTCACCTAATAGACAGCGGGGGACCCAGTACTTC.

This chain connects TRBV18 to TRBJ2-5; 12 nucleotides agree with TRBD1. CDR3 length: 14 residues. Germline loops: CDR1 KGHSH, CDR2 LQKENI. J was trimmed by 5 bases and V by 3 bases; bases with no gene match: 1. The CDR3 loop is CASSPGTGGETQYF. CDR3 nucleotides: TGTGCCAGCTCACCGGGGACAGGGGGCGAGACCCAGTACTTC. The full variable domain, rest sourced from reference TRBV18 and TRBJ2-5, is NAGVMQNPRHLVRRRGQEARLRCSPMKGHSHVYWYRQLPEEGLKFMVYLQKENIIDESGMPKERFSAEFPKEGPSILRIQQVVRGDSAAYFCASSPGTGGETQYFGPGTRLLVL.

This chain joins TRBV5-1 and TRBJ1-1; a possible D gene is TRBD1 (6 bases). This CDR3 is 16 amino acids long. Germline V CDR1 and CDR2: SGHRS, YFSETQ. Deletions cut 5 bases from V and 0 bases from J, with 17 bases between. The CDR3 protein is CASSGRGWEMNTEAFF. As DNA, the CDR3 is TGCGCCAGCAGTGGCAGGGGCTGGGAGATGAACACTGAAGCTTTCTTT.

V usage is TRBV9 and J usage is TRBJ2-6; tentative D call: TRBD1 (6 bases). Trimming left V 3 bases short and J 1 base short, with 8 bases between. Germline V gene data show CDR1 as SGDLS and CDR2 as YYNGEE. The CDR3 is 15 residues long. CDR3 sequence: CASSADRSGANVLTF. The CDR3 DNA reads TGTGCCAGCAGCGCCGACAGGTCTGGGGCCAACGTCCTGACTTTC.

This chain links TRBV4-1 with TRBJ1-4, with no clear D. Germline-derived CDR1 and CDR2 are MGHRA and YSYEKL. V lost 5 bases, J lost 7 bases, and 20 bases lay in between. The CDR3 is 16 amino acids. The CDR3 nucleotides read TGCGCCAGCAGCGGAGTGACGTCCCTCTCCGGTGAAAAACTGTTTTTT. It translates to CASSGVTSLSGEKLFF.

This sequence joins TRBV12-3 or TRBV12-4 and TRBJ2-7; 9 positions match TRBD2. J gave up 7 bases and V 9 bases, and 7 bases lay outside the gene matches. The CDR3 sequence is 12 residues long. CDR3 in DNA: TGTGCCAGTTCGGCGGGGGGGCCGGAGCAGTACTTC. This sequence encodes CASSAGGPEQYF.

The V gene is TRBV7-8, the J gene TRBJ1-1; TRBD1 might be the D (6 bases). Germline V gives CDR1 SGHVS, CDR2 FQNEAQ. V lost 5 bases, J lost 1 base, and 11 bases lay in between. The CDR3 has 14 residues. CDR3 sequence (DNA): TGTGCCAGCAGCGAGGGGGGGGAGAACACTGAAGCTTTCTTT. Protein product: CASSEGGENTEAFF.

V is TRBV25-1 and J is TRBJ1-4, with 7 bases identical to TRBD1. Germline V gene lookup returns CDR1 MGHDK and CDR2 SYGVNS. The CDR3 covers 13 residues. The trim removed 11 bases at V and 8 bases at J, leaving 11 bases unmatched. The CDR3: CARHRGASEKLFF. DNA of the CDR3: TGTGCCCGACACAGGGGCGCTTCGGAAAAACTGTTTTTT.

The CDR3 region has the DNA TGCGCCAGCGTAATGACAGTCTCCTATAATTCACCCCTCCACTTT. Encoded protein: CASVMTVSYNSPLHF. This chain links TRBV10-2 with TRBJ1-6, with D possibly being TRBD1 (5 bases). The CDR3 contains 15 residues. The ends were cut back, 8 bases at V and 0 bases at J, with 11 bases in the middle. The germline V gene has CDR1 WSHSY and CDR2 SAAADI.

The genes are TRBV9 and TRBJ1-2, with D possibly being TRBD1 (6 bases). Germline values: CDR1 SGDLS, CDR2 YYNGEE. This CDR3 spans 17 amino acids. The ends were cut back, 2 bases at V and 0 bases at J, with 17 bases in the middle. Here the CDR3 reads CASSVDPRTASNYGYTF. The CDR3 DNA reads TGTGCCAGCAGCGTTGACCCCAGGACAGCTTCTAACTATGGCTACACCTTC.

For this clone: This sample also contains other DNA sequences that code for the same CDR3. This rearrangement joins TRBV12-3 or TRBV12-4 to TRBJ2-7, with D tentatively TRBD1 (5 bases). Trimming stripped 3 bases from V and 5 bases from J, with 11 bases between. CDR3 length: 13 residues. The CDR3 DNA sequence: TGTGCCAGCAGTTTGAGGCAGGGTAACGAGCAGTACTTC. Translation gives CASSLRQGNEQYF.